This T cell receptor (beta chain) was sequenced for a study of blood T cell repertoires in COVID-19. Across the study: The study drew acute and convalescent COVID-19 samples from the United States, Italy and Spain.

The assay was immunoSEQ multiplex PCR, and TCRdb's table has in-frame clones only and misses some. The sample lists roughly 290,000 clones, around nine tenths occurring once. The CDR3 runs 14 residues. The V gene lost 4 bases and the J gene lost 8 bases, with 12 bases spanning the gap. CDR1 is MDHEN, CDR2 SYDVKM, per germline. Sequenced sample: peripheral blood. This TCR was sampled from a man aged 25-40 years with acute or convalescent COVID-19. This sequence joins TRBV28 and TRBJ1-6; D gene ambiguous. In nucleotides, the CDR3 is TGTGCCAGCAGTTCCGCGGGTGGGGATTCACCCCTCCACTTT. Its translation: CASSSAGGDSPLHF.